This TCR beta chain came from a study of a mutant IDH1 vaccine in newly diagnosed glioma. Study context: Earlier care involved radiotherapy, temozolomide, or both, and the majority received both. It was at week 35 that visit V12 occurred, and at week 47 that visit V13 did.

Germline lookup yields CDR1 MNHNS and CDR2 SASEGT. This CDR3 has 16 residues. The assay was immunoSEQ multiplex PCR, and TCRdb's table has in-frame clones only and misses some. Here the sample spans some 60,000 clones, over 80% being singletons. Regarding this clone: Its specificity is unknown. One end of the junction varies from germline; a read error may be responsible.

Time point denoted: week 47, end of study. Topical imiquimod accompanied each vaccine dose, which consisted of 300 ug of mutant IDH1 20-mer peptide. All eight of the vaccinations patients received fell in weeks 1, 3, 5, 7, 11, 15, 19 and 23. Study-wide findings and caveats: It was approximately 93% of patients that developed vaccine-induced immune responses.

The input for sequencing was PBMCs, taken from a glioma patient whose treatment included an IDH1 peptide vaccine. V and J are TRBV6-1 and TRBJ1-1; D gene uncertain. This clonotype was sampled from a man aged 25-45 years with glioma. The CDR3 region is CASSDLEAPRNPEAFF. DNA of the CDR3: TGTGCCAGCAGTGACCTCGAGGCTCCGAGGAACCCTGAAGCTTTCTTT.